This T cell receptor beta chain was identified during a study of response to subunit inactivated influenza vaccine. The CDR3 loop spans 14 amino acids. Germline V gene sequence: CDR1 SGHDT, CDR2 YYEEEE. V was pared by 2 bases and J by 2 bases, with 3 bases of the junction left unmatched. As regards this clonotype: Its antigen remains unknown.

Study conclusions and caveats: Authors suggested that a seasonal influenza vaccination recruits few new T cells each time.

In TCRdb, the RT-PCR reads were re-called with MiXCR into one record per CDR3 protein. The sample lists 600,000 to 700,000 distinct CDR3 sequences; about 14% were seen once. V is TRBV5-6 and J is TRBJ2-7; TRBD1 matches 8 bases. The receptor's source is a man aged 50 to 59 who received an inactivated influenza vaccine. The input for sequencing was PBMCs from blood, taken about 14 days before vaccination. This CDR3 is CASSFQGAPYEQYF. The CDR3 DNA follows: TGTGCCAGCAGCTTTCAGGGGGCCCCCTACGAGCAGTACTTC.